The 10 T cell receptor beta chains presented below share a single source sample, sequenced in a study of blood T cell repertoires in COVID-19. Sequenced by immunoSEQ multiplex PCR; TCRdb stores in-frame clones only, minus some. The sample shows hundreds of thousands of clones, around nine tenths of them seen only once. The source material was PBMCs or T cells enriched from blood (not recorded which). Receptors originate from a man aged 60 to 69 who had recovered from COVID-19.

The chain has TRBV19 and TRBJ2-2, with a weak D call TRBD1 (6 bases). V was pared by 6 bases and J by 6 bases, with 17 bases between. CDR1 and CDR2 (germline): LNHDA, SQIVND (reference sequence). The CDR3 consists of 15 residues. DNA of the CDR3: TGTGCCAGTAGGGGGTCCGGGACACTGTCCGGGGAGCTGTTTTTT. Encoded protein: CASRGSGTLSGELFF.

The J gene is TRBJ2-3, the V gene TRBV30; TRBD2 matches at 9 bases. Looked up from germline, CDR1 is GTSNPN and CDR2 is SVGIG (reference sequence). V lost 2 bases and J lost 2; bases outside the gene matches: 5. This CDR3 has 15 residues. DNA of the CDR3: TGTGCCTGGAGTCTCCTAGCGGGAAACACAGATACGCAGTATTTT. Encoded protein: CAWSLLAGNTDTQYF.

On this clone itself: At the DNA level, this CDR3 is encoded by other sequences in the same sample as well. The chain recombines TRBV5-1 with TRBJ2-7; 10 bases fit TRBD1. The germline gives CDR1 SGHRS, CDR2 YFSETQ. Trimming removed 4 bases from V and 3 bases from J; junction bases left unmatched: 4. The CDR3 spans 14 residues. In DNA, the CDR3 is TGCGCCAGCAGCCTCGGGACAGGGGTCTACGAGCAGTACTTC. It is translated as CASSLGTGVYEQYF.

The CDR3 sequence is CASSPTGDGDIQYF. The CDR3 coding sequence is TGTGCCAGCTCACCGACAGGGGATGGAGACATTCAGTACTTC. This rearrangement joins TRBV18 to TRBJ2-4; 8 bases are a match to TRBD1. From germline, CDR1 is KGHSH and CDR2 LQKENI. Germline trimming cut 3 bases from V and 8 bases from J; bases unmatched to any gene: 6. The length of the CDR3 is 14 residues.

The chain links TRBV19 to TRBJ2-7; 10 bases map to TRBD1. V lost 5 bases and J lost 4; bases outside the gene matches: 5. The germline V gene encodes CDR1 LNHDA and CDR2 SQIVND (reference sequence). CDR3 length: 14 residues. This chain's CDR3 is CASSSGTGVYEQYF. CDR3 sequence (DNA): TGTGCCAGTAGTTCCGGGACAGGGGTATACGAGCAGTACTTC.

The V call is TRBV15, the J call TRBJ2-1, with D possibly being TRBD2 (5 bases). The CDR3 length is 15 residues. Trimming cost V 2 bases and J 5 bases, with 13 bases left between them. CDR1 is LNHNV, CDR2 YYDKDF, per germline (reference sequence). The CDR3 sequence: CATSRLASGNNEQFF. The CDR3 DNA sequence: TGTGCCACCAGCAGACTCGCTTCGGGAAACAATGAGCAGTTCTTC. Complete variable domain (other parts from reference TRBV15 and TRBJ2-1): DAMVIQNPRYQVTQFGKPVTLSCSQTLNHNVMYWYQQKSSQAPKLLFHYYDKDFNNEADTPDNFQSRRPNTSFCFLDIRSPGLGDTAMYLCATSRLASGNNEQFFGPGTRLTVL.

The V gene is TRBV28, the J gene TRBJ1-1; D is perhaps TRBD1 (5 bases). Trimming pared 5 bases from V and 5 bases from J, leaving 21 bases between. The germline V gene encodes CDR1 MDHEN and CDR2 SYDVKM. CDR3 size: 16 residues. CDR3 loop: CASSPLPGGSGTEAFF. The CDR3 DNA sequence: TGTGCCAGCAGTCCCCTACCGGGGGGTTCGGGTACTGAAGCTTTCTTT. Full variable domain (remainder filled in from reference TRBV28 and TRBJ1-1): DVKVTQSSRYLVKRTGEKVFLECVQDMDHENMFWYRQDPGLGLRLIYFSYDVKMKEKGDIPEGYSVSREKKERFSLILESASTNQTSMYLCASSPLPGGSGTEAFFGQGTRLTVV.

The chain links TRBV7-3 to TRBJ1-3, with D possibly being TRBD1 (5 bases). Germline CDR1 reads SGHTA; CDR2 reads FQGTGA. CDR3 length: 17 amino acids. V was shortened by 0 bases and J by 0 bases, with 12 bases between the two germline ends. CDR3 in DNA: TGTGCCAGCAGCTTAACAGGCAGGGAATCCTCTGGAAACACCATATATTTT. Residues: CASSLTGRESSGNTIYF.

V and J are TRBV6-1 and TRBJ2-7; the D gene is possibly TRBD1 (7 bases). Germline CDR1 MNHNS, CDR2 SASEGT. The CDR3 is made up of 16 amino acids. V lost 3 bases, J lost 1 base, and 16 bases lay in between. CDR3 nucleotide sequence: TGTGCCAGCAGTGAGGTCGGGTCAGGGGGGTCCTACGAGCAGTACTTC. Translating it yields CASSEVGSGGSYEQYF.

The rearrangement links TRBV3-1 (or the pseudogene TRBV3-2) to TRBJ1-1; 10 positions match TRBD1. Germline V gene lookup returns CDR1 LGHDT and CDR2 YNNKEL (reference sequence). J gave up 12 bases and V 6 bases, and 4 bases lay outside the gene matches. The CDR3 has 11 amino acids. The CDR3 is CASRRQGATFF. In DNA, the CDR3 is TGTGCCAGCAGGAGACAGGGGGCGACTTTCTTT.